This record concerns one T cell receptor beta chain sequence. The germline gene is not matched at one end of the junction; a read error may be the cause. RNA transcripts provided the source from which TCR beta CDR3 regions were amplified. First-round RT-PCR with HTBI primers amplified the TCR CDR3 region. MiXCR, run by TCRdb on the multiplex PCR reads, gives a single entry per CDR3 protein. The table records about 580,000 distinct CDR3 sequences, roughly 46% of them present only once. The CDR3 is made up of 13 amino acids. The V gene's germline CDR1 is MNHNS and CDR2 SASEGT. This specimen comes from a study of T cells in Graves' hyperthyroidism and ophthalmopathy.

This sequence joins TRBV6-1 and TRBJ1-3; TRBD1 matches 8 bases. This receptor was taken from a woman between 18 and 30 years old with Graves' hyperthyroidism. The sample comprised peripheral blood or thyroid tissue (not recorded which). CDR3 bases: TGTGCCAGCAGCAGGCCGGGACAGGACACTATATATTTT. As protein: CASSRPGQDTIYF.